Presented here are 27 T cell receptor beta chains from one specimen sequenced in a study of CD4 and CD8 cells across lung adenocarcinoma regions. TCRdb reprocessed the PCR reads with MiXCR, giving one entry per CDR3 protein. This table has about 19,000 distinct CDR3 sequences, around 46% appearing once. Sequenced sample: CD8+ T cells from the margin of a lung tumor. These receptors were collected from a male donor with lung adenocarcinoma. The CD4 and CD8 labels of this study may be unreliable.

V is TRBV28 and J is TRBJ2-2; D perhaps matches TRBD2 (5 bases). CDR3 length: 16 amino acids. Germline CDR1 MDHEN, CDR2 SYDVKM. Trimming removed 3 bases at V and 7 bases at J, with 18 bases between. The CDR3: CASSFIGRGESGELFF. The CDR3 DNA reads TGTGCCAGCAGTTTCATTGGCCGGGGAGAGAGCGGGGAGCTGTTTTTT.

There are a few counts of this clonotype. The chain carries TRBV6-4 and TRBJ2-1; TRBD1 agrees at 10 bases. The J call could be wrong; TRBJ2-7 is a better fit for the DNA end. CDR3 length equals 14 residues. Germline CDR1 MRHNA, CDR2 SNTAGT. The CDR3 loop is CASGGTGASYEQYF. The CDR3 nucleotides are TGTGCCAGCGGGGGGACAGGGGCCTCCTACGAGCAGTACTTC.

Sample share makes this clonotype medium-sized. The chain employs TRBV11-2 and TRBJ2-1, with 13 bases that match TRBD2. The J call may be wrong; the DNA end is better matched by TRBJ2-5. The CDR3 runs to 16 residues. Germline-derived CDR1 and CDR2 are SGHAT and FQNNGV. The CDR3 DNA reads TGTGCCAGCAGCCCTACTAGCGGGAGGGTGGGAGAGACCCAGTACTTC. This codes for CASSPTSGRVGETQYF.

This clonotype was recorded at least ten times. The chain couples TRBV27 to TRBJ2-5; 8 bases fit TRBD1. Near its end, the DNA agrees better with TRBJ2-7, so the J call may be wrong. Looked up from germline, CDR1 is MNHEY and CDR2 is SMNVEV (reference sequence). The CDR3 runs to 14 residues. The CDR3 DNA reads as TGTGCCAGCAGTCCGGACAGGGTTCGGCTCGAGCAGTACTTC. Its translation is CASSPDRVRLEQYF.

This clonotype has more than one count but fewer than ten. The junction and the germline gene differ at one end; a read error may be behind it. The chain links TRBV6-1 to TRBJ2-1; TRBD2 matches 10 bases. This CDR3 has 16 amino acids. Germline lookup yields CDR1 MNHNS and CDR2 SASEGT. The CDR3 nucleotides are TGTGCCAGCAGTGAAACGTGGACTAGCGGCACAAATGCGCAGTTCTTC. Its translation is CASSETWTSGTNAQFF.

The V and J genes are TRBV7-9 and TRBJ2-3, with TRBD2 as a possible D gene (7 bases). V was clipped by 5 bases and J by 9 bases, with 24 bases between them. Germline lookup yields CDR1 SEHNR and CDR2 FQNEAQ (reference sequence). The length of the CDR3 is 16 residues. The chain's CDR3 is CASSRGGGASKETQYF. CDR3 nucleotides: TGTGCCAGCAGCCGCGGAGGGGGGGCAAGCAAAGAGACGCAGTATTTT.

With respect to this clonotype: Possible read error: a much larger clone is one base away. The J gene is TRBJ2-1, the V gene TRBV7-6, with 8 bases identical to TRBD1. J gave up 10 bases and V 6 bases, and 8 bases lay outside the gene matches. The CDR3 is 13 residues long. Germline V CDR1 and CDR2: SGHVS, FNYEAQ. CDR3 sequence reads: CASSQQGVGEQFF. The DNA of the CDR3 is TGTGCCAGCAGTCAACAGGGGGTAGGCGAGCAGTTCTTC.

There are a few counts of this clonotype. A much bigger clone sits one base away, suggesting this may be a read error. This chain connects TRBV6-4 to TRBJ2-1; D unclear. The J call is doubtful: the DNA matches TRBJ2-7 better. The germline V gene has CDR1 MRHNA and CDR2 SNTAGT. This CDR3 contains 14 residues. The CDR3: CASSDSSVLGEQYF. CDR3 sequence (DNA): TGTGCCAGCAGTGACTCGAGTGTGCTCGGTGAGCAGTACTTC.

The rearrangement joins TRBV6-1 to TRBJ1-2, with a tentative D call TRBD1 (5 bases). This CDR3 comprises 13 residues. CDR1 is MNHNS and CDR2 is SASEGT in the germline V gene. Trimming removed 7 bases at V and 4 bases at J, with 13 bases between. CDR3 sequence reads: CASTVGLIYGYTF. The CDR3 region has the DNA TGTGCCAGCACCGTGGGGCTGATCTATGGCTACACCTTC.

V usage is TRBV7-6 and J usage is TRBJ2-1; a weak D match, TRBD1 (5 bases). The end of the DNA is better explained by TRBJ2-2, so the J call may be wrong. Germline V gene lookup returns CDR1 SGHVS and CDR2 FNYEAQ. The CDR3 runs to 15 residues. CDR3 region: CASSLGSAKDRELFF. The CDR3 DNA reads TGTGCCAGCAGCTTGGGAAGCGCGAAGGACAGGGAGCTGTTTTTT.

The V and J genes are TRBV11-2 and TRBJ1-1; possibly TRBD1 for D (5 bases). Trimming cost V 0 bases and J 1 base, with 9 bases left between them. The CDR3 has 15 residues. The germline gives CDR1 SGHAT, CDR2 FQNNGV. CDR3 sequence reads: CASSLEPGTNTEAFF. Written as DNA, the CDR3 is TGTGCCAGCAGCTTAGAACCCGGGACGAACACTGAAGCTTTCTTT.

To note about this clonotype: One end of the junction does not line up with germline, which may come from a read error. The chain recombines TRBV10-3 with TRBJ2-5; weak D call: TRBD1 (6 bases). In germline, CDR1 is ENHRY, CDR2 SYGVKD. This CDR3 has 14 amino acids. The CDR3 DNA is TGTGCGGGCCGCAGGGGCCGTGACCAAGATACCCAGTACTTC. Translation: CAGRRGRDQDTQYF.

This clonotype was seen only once. The CDR3, as DNA: TGTGCCAGCAGTCGACGACAGGGGGGGGCCACAGAGACGCAGTACTTC. It encodes CASSRRQGGATETQYF. This rearrangement joins TRBV6-1 to TRBJ2-3; 9 nucleotides match TRBD1. Near its end, the DNA agrees better with TRBJ2-7, so the J call may be wrong. CDR3 length: 16 residues. Germline V CDR1 and CDR2: MNHNS, SASEGT.

In the case of this clonotype: One base away lies a much larger clone, so this may be a sequencing read error. The chain employs TRBV6-1 and TRBJ1-1; no reliable D call. CDR1 is MNHNS and CDR2 is SASEGT in the germline V gene. The CDR3 loop spans 13 amino acids. V gave up 5 bases and J gave up 0 bases, with 7 bases separating them. CDR3 region: CASSRHLNTEAFF. As DNA, the CDR3 is TGTGCCAGCAGTCGACACCTGAACACTGAAGCTTTCTTT.

This clonotype has just a few counts. The rearrangement links TRBV6-5 to TRBJ2-1; TRBD2 agrees at 11 bases. Germline CDR1 and CDR2: MNHEY and SVGAGI. This CDR3 is built from 16 residues. V gave up 2 bases and J gave up 5 bases; unmatched junction bases: 5. The CDR3 DNA reads TGTGCCAGCAGTTACCCCGGGACTAGCGGAAACAATGAGCAGTTCTTC. It yields the protein CASSYPGTSGNNEQFF.

This clonotype was seen a few times. Here the CDR3 DNA reads TGTGCCAGCAGCCTATCGGACATTCAGTACTTC. Protein product: CASSLSDIQYF. The chain employs TRBV7-2 and TRBJ2-4; D unclear. Germline CDR1 is SGHTA and CDR2 is FQGNSA. V dropped 5 bases and J dropped 8 bases, with 7 bases sitting between them. CDR3 size: 11 residues.

This clonotype has a count of ten or more. V gene TRBV5-4 combines with J gene TRBJ2-3; 11 nucleotides agree with TRBD2. The CDR3 consists of 14 residues. CDR1 is SGHNT and CDR2 is YYREEE in the germline V gene (reference sequence). V trimming: 4 bases; J trimming: 4 bases; junction bases outside the gene matches: 2. CDR3 coding DNA: TGTGCCAGCAGCCCGGGACTAGCGGCAGATACGCAGTATTTT. Protein: CASSPGLAADTQYF.

This clonotype was observed a handful of times. Sequence at one end of the junction differs from germline and may be a read error. The chain joins TRBV12-3 or TRBV12-4 to TRBJ2-5; 11 positions agree with TRBD2. The CDR3 is 14 amino acids. The CDR3, as DNA: TGTGCCAGCAGGTTAGGGACTAGCGGCGAGACCCAGTACTTC. It codes for CASRLGTSGETQYF.

This clonotype was detected only a few times. This chain uses TRBV6-1 with TRBJ1-2, with 11 positions matching TRBD1. The CDR3 covers 13 residues. Per germline, CDR1 MNHNS and CDR2 SASEGT. V was pared by 3 bases and J by 7 bases, with 1 base of the junction left unmatched. CDR3 in DNA: TGTGCCAGCAGTGATGGGACAGGGGGTGGCTACACCTTC. This codes for CASSDGTGGGYTF.

The chain uses TRBV10-1 and TRBJ2-3; 8 nucleotides align to TRBD1. The J call is uncertain, as TRBJ2-7 better fits the DNA end. In germline, CDR1 is WNHNN, CDR2 SYGVQD (reference sequence). The CDR3 covers 14 residues. The CDR3: CASTGPGGKNTQYF. In DNA form, the CDR3 reads TGCGCCAGCACTGGGCCAGGGGGCAAAAATACGCAGTACTTC.

The chain has TRBV6-4 and TRBJ2-1; perhaps TRBD2 as D (5 bases). The CDR3 length is 14 residues. Per germline, CDR1 MRHNA and CDR2 SNTAGT. The CDR3 nucleotides are TGTGTCACCCGAGGGAGTGTGCTCAAAGATGCGCAGTTCTTC. Translation: CVTRGSVLKDAQFF.

The V gene is TRBV6-1, the J gene TRBJ2-3; 8 nucleotides align to TRBD1. CDR1 and CDR2 from the germline V gene are MNHNS and SASEGT. CDR3 length: 16 residues. The junction had 22 bases not matched to a gene; V was cut back by 8 bases and J by 12 bases. This CDR3 is CASALRGQGGTDIQYF. CDR3 in DNA: TGTGCCAGCGCCCTACGAGGACAGGGTGGTACAGACATTCAGTATTTT.

This sequence joins TRBV10-1 and TRBJ2-5; 12 positions agree with TRBD2. Germline CDR1 and CDR2: WNHNN and SYGVQD (reference sequence). V trimming: 3 bases; J trimming: 11 bases; junction bases outside the gene matches: 10. This CDR3 has 15 residues. Here the CDR3 reads CASSEPTSGRNEQYF. The CDR3 DNA reads TGCGCCAGCAGTGAACCGACTAGCGGGAGAAATGAGCAGTACTTC.

This chain links TRBV6-1 with TRBJ2-1; D may match TRBD1 or TRBD2 (5 bases each). The J call may be in error: the DNA end matches TRBJ2-3 better. Germline CDR1 and CDR2: MNHNS and SASEGT. CDR3 length equals 15 residues. The CDR3 DNA reads as TGTGCCAGCAGGAGGGACCCCGCCAGGTTTGATACGCAGTATTTT. Its translation: CASRRDPARFDTQYF.

Comment on this clonotype: The junction does not match germline at one end; this may be a read error. This chain connects TRBV7-2 to TRBJ2-5, with a weak D call TRBD2 (7 bases). CDR1 is SGHTA and CDR2 is FQGNSA in the germline V gene. The CDR3 is 14 residues long. The CDR3 DNA reads TGTGCGGGCACCGGGGGGCGTGACCAAAAGACCCAGTACTTC. Its translation is CAGTGGRDQKTQYF.

This chain uses TRBV12-3 or TRBV12-4 with TRBJ2-2; D call uncertain. The CDR3 runs 14 residues. Here the CDR3 reads CASQPNANTGELFF. The CDR3 DNA is TGTGCATCTCAACCGAACGCGAACACCGGGGAGCTGTTTTTT.

J is TRBJ2-3 and V is TRBV10-1; no clear D. The germline V gene has CDR1 WNHNN and CDR2 SYGVQD (reference sequence). The CDR3 spans 14 residues. V was trimmed by 3 bases and J by 1 base, leaving 8 bases between them. CDR3 sequence: CASSDRLGTDTQYF. Written as DNA, the CDR3 is TGCGCCAGCAGTGATCGTCTAGGCACAGATACGCAGTATTTT.